These 27 T cell receptor beta chains originate from one sample sequenced in a study of cytomegalovirus exposure and HLA in healthy donors. 13 Jbeta primers and 60 Vbeta primers were used for the PCR. Libraries were prepared by immunoSEQ multiplex PCR; TCRdb keeps only in-frame clonotypes and omits some of them. The sample lists around 150,000 clones, 80% to 90% occurring once. The sequenced sample was PBMCs. The receptors here all came from a man aged 18 to 29 in good health and CMV-seronegative.

The chain carries TRBV13 and TRBJ2-1; perhaps TRBD1 as D (5 bases). The CDR3 length is 16 residues. V was shortened by 2 bases and J by 4 bases, with 15 bases between the two germline ends. The germline V gene encodes CDR1 PRHDT and CDR2 FYEKMQ (reference sequence). The CDR3 nucleotides are TGTGCCAGCAGCTTACGTCCACAGGAGACGTACAATGAGCAGTTCTTC. This gives the protein CASSLRPQETYNEQFF.

This rearrangement joins TRBV7-9 to TRBJ2-7, with TRBD2 matching over 11 bases. The germline gives CDR1 SEHNR, CDR2 FQNEAQ (reference sequence). Trimming at V came to 1 base and at J to 3 bases, leaving 8 bases not matched to a gene. The CDR3 covers 17 residues. This CDR3 reads CASSLEIPLAGGYEQYF. The CDR3 region has the DNA TGTGCCAGCAGCTTAGAGATCCCGCTAGCGGGAGGCTACGAGCAGTACTTC.

V is TRBV7-2 and J is TRBJ2-5; a possible D gene is TRBD1 (6 bases). CDR3 length equals 15 residues. Trimming removed 1 base at V and 2 bases at J, with 11 bases between. The germline gives CDR1 SGHTA, CDR2 FQGNSA. CDR3 nucleotide sequence: TGTGCCAGCAGCTTAGGGGGGCTAGCACAAGAGACCCAGTACTTC. Amino acids: CASSLGGLAQETQYF.

The rearrangement joins TRBV5-1 to TRBJ2-1, with 7 bases aligning to TRBD1. Trimming at V came to 7 bases and at J to 2 bases, leaving 12 bases not matched to a gene. The CDR3 has 16 residues. CDR1 SGHRS and CDR2 YFSETQ come from the germline V gene. The CDR3 DNA reads as TGCGCCAGCTGCCGCGACAGGACAGGCACCTACAATGAGCAGTTCTTC. Translating it yields CASCRDRTGTYNEQFF.

The V call is TRBV7-8, the J call TRBJ1-2, with 10 bases aligning to TRBD1. The J segment lost 4 bases and the V segment lost 1 base, leaving 12 bases of the junction unmatched. Per germline, CDR1 SGHVS and CDR2 FQNEAQ. CDR3 length equals 18 residues. CDR3 coding DNA: TGTGCCAGCAGCTTAGTTGGGTCGGACAGGGGGGTCCCCTATGGCTACACCTTC. Translating gives CASSLVGSDRGVPYGYTF.

V usage is TRBV28 and J usage is TRBJ2-2, with 8 bases fitting TRBD2. Trimming at V came to 4 bases and at J to 7 bases, leaving 17 bases not matched to a gene. The CDR3 totals 18 residues. Germline V gene data show CDR1 as MDHEN and CDR2 as SYDVKM. The chain's CDR3 is CASSSQVGKARGGGELFF. The CDR3 nucleotides read TGTGCCAGCAGTTCCCAGGTTGGGAAGGCCCGGGGGGGCGGGGAGCTGTTTTTT. The entire variable domain, with the rest obtained from reference TRBV28 and TRBJ2-2, is as follows: DVKVTQSSRYLVKRTGEKVFLECVQDMDHENMFWYRQDPGLGLRLIYFSYDVKMKEKGDIPEGYSVSREKKERFSLILESASTNQTSMYLCASSSQVGKARGGGELFFGEGSRLTVL.

The chain has TRBV10-3 and TRBJ1-5, with 7 nucleotides matching TRBD1. V was pared by 1 base and J by 7 bases, with 1 base of the junction left unmatched. The CDR3 has 13 amino acids. Germline V gives CDR1 ENHRY, CDR2 SYGVKD. The CDR3 bases are TGTGCCATCAGTGAGTGGACAGGCCAGCCCCAGCATTTT. Translation gives CAISEWTGQPQHF.

V usage is TRBV7-9 and J usage is TRBJ2-5; 8 nucleotides line up with TRBD2. Germline V lookup: CDR1 SEHNR, CDR2 FQNEAQ (reference sequence). V lost 1 base, J lost 7 bases, and 8 bases stayed unmatched. The CDR3 sequence is 15 residues long. This chain's CDR3 is CASSLVTSVERTQYF. The CDR3 nucleotides are TGTGCCAGCAGCTTAGTGACTAGCGTAGAGCGGACCCAGTACTTC.

A few counts support this clone. The chain joins TRBV18 to TRBJ2-7; D is undetermined. With 6 bases removed from V and 3 bases from J, the gap between germline ends came to 6 bases. Germline-derived CDR1 and CDR2 are KGHSH and LQKENI. The CDR3 consists of 11 residues. CDR3 coding DNA: TGTGCCAGCTCTTCCAACTACGAGCAGTACTTC. Protein sequence: CASSSNYEQYF. Together with reference TRBV18 and TRBJ2-7, the CDR3 gives the full variable domain: NAGVMQNPRHLVRRRGQEARLRCSPMKGHSHVYWYRQLPEEGLKFMVYLQKENIIDESGMPKERFSAEFPKEGPSILRIQQVVRGDSAAYFCASSSNYEQYFGPGTRLTVT.

The chain joins TRBV10-3 to TRBJ1-5; maybe TRBD1 (5 bases). Germline-derived CDR1 and CDR2 are ENHRY and SYGVKD. There are 12 residues in the CDR3. V lost 6 bases, J lost 3 bases, and 6 bases lay in between. CDR3 in DNA: TGTGCCATCAGCAGGGACAATCAGCCCCAGCATTTT. Amino acids: CAISRDNQPQHF.

V usage is TRBV4-3 and J usage is TRBJ2-7; perhaps TRBD2 as D (6 bases). Trimming removed 0 bases from V and 2 bases from J, with 8 bases in between. Germline-derived CDR1 and CDR2 are LGHNA and YSLEER. This CDR3 contains 14 residues. The CDR3 DNA reads as TGCGCCAGCAGCCAAGATGCGGGAACCTACGAGCAGTACTTC. This sequence encodes CASSQDAGTYEQYF.

The genes are TRBV10-3 and TRBJ2-1; D perhaps matches TRBD1 (5 bases). V was shortened by 7 bases and J by 7 bases, with 8 bases between the two germline ends. The CDR3 has 11 amino acids. Per germline, CDR1 ENHRY and CDR2 SYGVKD. Here the CDR3 DNA reads TGTGCCATCAAGACAGCGAATGAGCAGTTCTTC. This translates into CAIKTANEQFF.

The chain recombines TRBV10-2 with TRBJ1-1; D not certain. V lost 6 bases and J 8 bases, leaving 16 bases between the germline ends. The CDR3 has 13 amino acids. The V gene's germline CDR1 is WSHSY and CDR2 SAAADI. CDR3 protein: CASSRPAPAEAFF. In DNA, the CDR3 is TGCGCCAGCAGCCGACCAGCCCCAGCGGAAGCTTTCTTT.

This clone has more than one count but fewer than ten. The V and J genes are TRBV11-2 and TRBJ1-4; possible D gene TRBD1, 6 bases. Germline V gene data show CDR1 as SGHAT and CDR2 as FQNNGV. The CDR3 is 15 residues long. The germline V and J ends were trimmed by 1 base and 6 bases, with 12 bases remaining between them. The CDR3 DNA is TGTGCCAGCAGCTTAGCCGGGACAACCGATGAAAAACTGTTTTTT. As protein: CASSLAGTTDEKLFF. Filled out from reference TRBV11-2 and TRBJ1-4, the complete variable domain reads EAGVAQSPRYKIIEKRQSVAFWCNPISGHATLYWYQQILGQGPKLLIQFQNNGVVDDSQLPKDRFSAERLKGVDSTLKIQPAKLEDSAVYLCASSLAGTTDEKLFFGSGTQLSVL.

The J gene is TRBJ1-5, the V gene TRBV28, with D perhaps matching TRBD1 (5 bases). Trimming took off 5 bases at V and 3 bases at J, with 8 bases between the two ends. The CDR3 runs 13 residues. The germline V gene has CDR1 MDHEN and CDR2 SYDVKM. The CDR3 loop reads CASSRDSNQPQHF. CDR3 DNA: TGTGCCAGCAGTCGGGACTCCAATCAGCCCCAGCATTTT.

The rearrangement joins TRBV28 to TRBJ2-1; D might be TRBD1 (6 bases). The germline gives CDR1 MDHEN, CDR2 SYDVKM. The CDR3 loop spans 17 amino acids. Trimming shortened V by 2 bases and J by 3 bases, and 17 bases separated the two germline ends. The CDR3 nucleotides are TGTGCCAGCAGTTTAGGGGGTCCAGGGGAGTTCTACAATGAGCAGTTCTTC. Its protein product is CASSLGGPGEFYNEQFF.

The chain has TRBV29-1 and TRBJ2-4; TRBD1 aligns across 9 bases. Germline V gene lookup returns CDR1 SQVTM and CDR2 ANQGSEA. Losses at the gene ends were 7 bases for V and 5 bases for J; bases not matched to a gene: 6. The CDR3 has 13 amino acids. This CDR3 reads CSAGGDRENIQYF. As DNA, the CDR3 is TGCAGCGCCGGTGGGGACAGGGAAAACATTCAGTACTTC. Supplemented by reference TRBV29-1 and TRBJ2-4, the full variable domain reads SAVISQKPSRDICQRGTSLTIQCQVDSQVTMMFWYRQQPGQSLTLIATANQGSEATYESGFVIDKFPISRPNLTFSTLTVSNMSPEDSSIYLCSAGGDRENIQYFGAGTRLSVL.

The chain joins TRBV7-9 to TRBJ2-7; TRBD2 matches 14 bases. The CDR3 totals 19 residues. From germline, CDR1 is SEHNR and CDR2 FQNEAQ (reference sequence). J lost 5 bases, V lost 5 bases, and 17 bases had no gene match. This chain's CDR3 is CASSLGLAGGYGGRHEQYF. CDR3 in DNA: TGTGCCAGCAGCCTAGGACTAGCGGGAGGATATGGGGGGCGGCACGAGCAGTACTTC. The whole variable domain, filled in from reference TRBV7-9 and TRBJ2-7, reads DTGVSQNPRHKITKRGQNVTFRCDPISEHNRLYWYRQTLGQGPEFLTYFQNEAQLEKSRLLSDRFSAERPKGSFSTLEIQRTEQGDSAMYLCASSLGLAGGYGGRHEQYFGPGTRLTVT.

The CDR3 loop is CASSSIKTVAKNIQYF. The CDR3 DNA reads TGTGCCAGCAGTTCAATTAAGACAGTAGCCAAAAACATTCAGTACTTC. The rearrangement joins TRBV28 to TRBJ2-4; D possibly corresponds to TRBD1 (5 bases). Trimming stripped 4 bases from V and 0 bases from J, with 13 bases between. Per germline, CDR1 MDHEN and CDR2 SYDVKM. The CDR3 runs to 16 residues.

The chain joins TRBV19 to TRBJ2-1; the D gene is possibly TRBD2 (5 bases). Germline loops: CDR1 LNHDA, CDR2 SQIVND (reference sequence). Trimming removed 3 bases at V and 0 bases at J, with 9 bases between. The CDR3 totals 15 residues. CDR3 region: CASSISGSSYNEQFF. The CDR3 nucleotides read TGTGCCAGTAGTATTAGTGGGAGCTCCTACAATGAGCAGTTCTTC.

The V gene is TRBV12-5, the J gene TRBJ1-5, with 9 nucleotides matching TRBD1. The CDR3 loop spans 16 amino acids. Germline CDR1 is LGHNT and CDR2 is FRNRAP. The V gene end was trimmed by 6 bases and the J gene end by 4 bases; junction bases not matched to a gene: 10. The CDR3 protein is CASGATGGLGNQPQHF. The CDR3 bases are TGTGCTAGTGGGGCAACAGGGGGCTTAGGGAATCAGCCCCAGCATTTT.

This chain links TRBV2 with TRBJ2-2; 9 nucleotides match TRBD1. This CDR3 is 13 amino acids long. Germline V gene lookup returns CDR1 SNHLY and CDR2 FYNNEI. V shed 6 bases and J 7 bases; nucleotides not matched to a gene: 3. CDR3 DNA: TGTGCCAGCAGACAGGGGGCTCTCGGGGAGCTGTTTTTT. This gives the protein CASRQGALGELFF.

This chain uses TRBV6-1 with TRBJ2-3; perhaps TRBD1 as D (6 bases). The CDR3 is made up of 15 amino acids. The germline CDR1 and CDR2 sequences are MNHNS and SASEGT. V was cut by 5 bases and J by 2 bases, with 14 bases left in between. The CDR3 nucleotides read TGTGCCAGCAGTACAGGGATATCAGACACAGATACGCAGTATTTT. This sequence encodes CASSTGISDTDTQYF.

The chain is built from TRBV18 and TRBJ2-7, with TRBD1 matching over 10 bases. The V gene end was trimmed by 3 bases and the J gene end by 2 bases; junction bases not matched to a gene: 4. This CDR3 region has 15 residues. CDR1 is KGHSH and CDR2 is LQKENI in the germline V gene. This CDR3 reads CASSPGTGAAYEQYF. The CDR3 DNA follows: TGTGCCAGCTCACCGGGGACAGGGGCTGCCTACGAGCAGTACTTC.

J is TRBJ2-3 and V is TRBV5-1; 11 bases match TRBD2. Germline V gene sequence: CDR1 SGHRS, CDR2 YFSETQ. CDR3 length equals 17 residues. With V trimmed by 6 bases and J by 2 bases, 11 bases remained unmatched. The chain's CDR3 is CASTPRLAGTHTDTQYF. The CDR3 bases are TGCGCCAGCACCCCGAGACTAGCGGGAACCCACACAGATACGCAGTATTTT.

The chain has TRBV6-6 and TRBJ2-7, with D perhaps TRBD2 (6 bases). Germline V CDR1 and CDR2: MNHNY, SVGAGI (reference sequence). The CDR3 consists of 13 residues. V was pared by 9 bases and J by 5 bases, with 17 bases between. CDR3 bases: TGTGCCAGTCTAGGCGGGGTTTTAGACGAGCAGTACTTC. Protein: CASLGGVLDEQYF.

The gene calls are TRBV6-5 and TRBJ2-2, with 8 positions matching TRBD1. The CDR3 is 14 residues long. Germline V gene data show CDR1 as MNHEY and CDR2 as SVGAGI. Trimming cost V 8 bases and J 7 bases; bases outside gene matches: 9. The CDR3 region has the DNA TGTGCCAGCGGGCGCAGGGGGCCGAACGGGGAGCTGTTTTTT. This encodes CASGRRGPNGELFF.